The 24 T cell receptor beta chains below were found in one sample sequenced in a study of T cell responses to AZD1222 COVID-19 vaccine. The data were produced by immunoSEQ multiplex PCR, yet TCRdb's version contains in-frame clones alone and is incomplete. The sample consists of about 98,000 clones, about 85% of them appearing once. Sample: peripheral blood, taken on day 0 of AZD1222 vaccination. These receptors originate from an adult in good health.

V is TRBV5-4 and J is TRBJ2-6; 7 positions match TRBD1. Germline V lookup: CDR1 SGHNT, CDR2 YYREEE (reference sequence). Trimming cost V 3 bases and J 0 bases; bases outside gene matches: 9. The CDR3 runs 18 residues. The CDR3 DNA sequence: TGTGCCAGCAGCTGGAAGACAGGGTCTCTCTCTGGGGCCAACGTCCTGACTTTC. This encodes CASSWKTGSLSGANVLTF.

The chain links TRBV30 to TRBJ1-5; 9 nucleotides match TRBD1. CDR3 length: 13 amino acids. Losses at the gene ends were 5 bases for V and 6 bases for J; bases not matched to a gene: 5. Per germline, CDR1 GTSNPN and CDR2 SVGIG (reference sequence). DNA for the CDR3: TGTGCCTGGTGCACAGGGGGCGGTCAGCCCCAGCATTTT. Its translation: CAWCTGGGQPQHF.

The CDR3 is CASSEGPGGGANEQFF. The DNA of the CDR3 is TGTGCCAGCAGCGAGGGACCCGGCGGGGGGGCCAATGAGCAGTTCTTC. V is TRBV9 and J is TRBJ2-1; 9 nucleotides line up with TRBD2. The J segment lost 6 bases and the V segment lost 3 bases, leaving 10 bases of the junction unmatched. CDR1 SGDLS and CDR2 YYNGEE come from the germline V gene. The CDR3 has 16 amino acids. Full variable domain (outside the CDR3, taken from reference TRBV9 and TRBJ2-1): DSGVTQTPKHLITATGQRVTLRCSPRSGDLSVYWYQQSLDQGLQFLIQYYNGEERAKGNILERFSAQQFPDLHSELNLSSLELGDSALYFCASSEGPGGGANEQFFGPGTRLTVL.

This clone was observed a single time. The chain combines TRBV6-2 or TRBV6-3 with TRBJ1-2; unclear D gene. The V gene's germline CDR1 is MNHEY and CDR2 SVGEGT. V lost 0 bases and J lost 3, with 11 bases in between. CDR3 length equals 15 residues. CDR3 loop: CASSYSLGLHYGYTF. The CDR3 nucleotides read TGTGCCAGCAGTTACTCTCTAGGGCTCCACTATGGCTACACCTTC.

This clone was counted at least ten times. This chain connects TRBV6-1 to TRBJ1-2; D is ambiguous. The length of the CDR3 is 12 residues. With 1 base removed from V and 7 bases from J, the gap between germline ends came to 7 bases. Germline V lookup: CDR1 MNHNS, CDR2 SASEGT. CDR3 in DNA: TGTGCCAGCAGTGAAGGTGGCGTTGGCTACACCTTC. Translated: CASSEGGVGYTF.

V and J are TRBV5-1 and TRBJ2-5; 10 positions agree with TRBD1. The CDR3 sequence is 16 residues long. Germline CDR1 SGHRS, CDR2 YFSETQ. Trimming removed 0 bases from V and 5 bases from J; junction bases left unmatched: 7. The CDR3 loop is CASSLGPGQGGETQYF. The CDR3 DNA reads TGCGCCAGCAGCTTGGGCCCCGGACAGGGGGGGGAGACCCAGTACTTC.

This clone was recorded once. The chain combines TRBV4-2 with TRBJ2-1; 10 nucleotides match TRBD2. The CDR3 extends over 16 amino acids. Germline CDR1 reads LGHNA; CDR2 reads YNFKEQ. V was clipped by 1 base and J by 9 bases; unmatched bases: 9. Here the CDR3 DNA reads TGTGCCAGCAGCCAAGTCGGCAGCGGGGGGGCTGTTGAGCAGTTCTTC. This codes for CASSQVGSGGAVEQFF.

CDR3: CASSARQAGDAEAFF. The CDR3 nucleotides read TGTGCCAGCAGCGCCCGACAGGCAGGGGATGCTGAAGCTTTCTTT. The V and J genes are TRBV9 and TRBJ1-1; a possible D gene is TRBD1 (6 bases). The CDR3 extends over 15 amino acids. Germline-derived CDR1 and CDR2 are SGDLS and YYNGEE. Trimming shortened V by 3 bases and J by 6 bases, and 18 bases separated the two germline ends.

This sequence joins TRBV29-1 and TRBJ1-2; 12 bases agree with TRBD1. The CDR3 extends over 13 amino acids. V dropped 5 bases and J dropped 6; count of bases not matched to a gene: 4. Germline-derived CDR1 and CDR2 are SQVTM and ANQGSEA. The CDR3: CSVPGQGAHGYTF. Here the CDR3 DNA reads TGCAGCGTTCCGGGACAGGGGGCGCATGGCTACACCTTC.

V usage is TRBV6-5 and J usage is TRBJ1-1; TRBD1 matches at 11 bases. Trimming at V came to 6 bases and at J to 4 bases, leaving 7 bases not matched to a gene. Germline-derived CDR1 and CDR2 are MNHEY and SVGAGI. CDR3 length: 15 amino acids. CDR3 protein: CASSLGQGAVTEAFF. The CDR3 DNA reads TGTGCCAGCAGCCTAGGACAGGGGGCTGTCACTGAAGCTTTCTTT.

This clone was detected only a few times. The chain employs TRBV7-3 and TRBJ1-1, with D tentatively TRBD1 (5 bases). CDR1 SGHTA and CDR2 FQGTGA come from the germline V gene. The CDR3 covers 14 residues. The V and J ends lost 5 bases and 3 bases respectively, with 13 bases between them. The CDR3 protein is CASSPEGPDTEAFF. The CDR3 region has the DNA TGTGCCAGCAGCCCAGAGGGGCCCGACACTGAAGCTTTCTTT.

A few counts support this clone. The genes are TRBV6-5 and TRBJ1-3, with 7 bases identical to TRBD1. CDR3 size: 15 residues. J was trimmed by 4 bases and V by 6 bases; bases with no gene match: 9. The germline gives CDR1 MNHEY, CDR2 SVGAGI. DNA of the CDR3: TGTGCCAGCAGCTACAACAGGGGAAGCGGAAACACCATATATTTT. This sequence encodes CASSYNRGSGNTIYF.

CDR3 coding DNA: TGTGCCAGCAGCCAAGGCGGGAGGGCCGCTGGCGGGGAGCTGTTTTTT. The encoded protein is CASSQGGRAAGGELFF. The chain uses TRBV3-1 (or the pseudogene TRBV3-2) and TRBJ2-2, with 9 bases matching TRBD2. Germline CDR1 reads LGHDT; CDR2 reads YNNKEL (reference sequence). The V and J ends lost 1 base and 7 bases, in that order; junction bases with no gene match: 7. The CDR3 totals 16 residues.

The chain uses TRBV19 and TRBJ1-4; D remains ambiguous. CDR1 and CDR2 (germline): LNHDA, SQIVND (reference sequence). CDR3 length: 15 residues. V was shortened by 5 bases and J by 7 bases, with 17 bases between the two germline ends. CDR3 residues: CASSPHWREGEKLFF. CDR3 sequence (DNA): TGTGCCAGTAGTCCCCACTGGAGGGAGGGTGAAAAACTGTTTTTT.

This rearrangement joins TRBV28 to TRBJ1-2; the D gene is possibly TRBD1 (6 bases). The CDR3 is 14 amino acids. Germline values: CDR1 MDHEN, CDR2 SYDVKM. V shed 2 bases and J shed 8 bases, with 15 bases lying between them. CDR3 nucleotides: TGTGCCAGCAGTTTAACAGGGCCGGGCTGGGGCTACACCTTC. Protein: CASSLTGPGWGYTF.

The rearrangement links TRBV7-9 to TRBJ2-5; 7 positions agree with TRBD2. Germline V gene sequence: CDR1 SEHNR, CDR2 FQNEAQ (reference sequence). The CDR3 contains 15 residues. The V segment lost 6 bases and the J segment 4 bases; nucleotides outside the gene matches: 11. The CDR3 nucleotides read TGTGCCAGCAGTCGAGCGGGACTCGAAGGAGAGACCCAGTACTTC. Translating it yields CASSRAGLEGETQYF.

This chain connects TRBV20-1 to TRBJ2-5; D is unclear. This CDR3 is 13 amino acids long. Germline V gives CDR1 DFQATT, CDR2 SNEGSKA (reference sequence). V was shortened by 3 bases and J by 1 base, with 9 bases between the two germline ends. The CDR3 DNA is TGCAGTGCTAGTCGGACCCGCCAAGAGACCCAGTACTTC. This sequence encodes CSASRTRQETQYF.

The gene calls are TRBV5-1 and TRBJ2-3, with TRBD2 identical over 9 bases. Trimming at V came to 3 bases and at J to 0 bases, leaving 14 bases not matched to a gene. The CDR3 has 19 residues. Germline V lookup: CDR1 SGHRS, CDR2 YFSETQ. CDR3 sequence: CASSYDREASGASTDTQYF. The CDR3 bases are TGCGCCAGCAGCTATGACAGGGAAGCTAGCGGGGCTAGCACAGATACGCAGTATTTT.

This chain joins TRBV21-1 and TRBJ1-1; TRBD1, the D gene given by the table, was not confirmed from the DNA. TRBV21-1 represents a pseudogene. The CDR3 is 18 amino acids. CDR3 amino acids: CASSKSFPGQGSNTEAFF. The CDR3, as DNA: TGTGCCAGCAGCAAATCTTTCCCGGGACAAGGGTCGAACACTGAAGCTTTCTTT.

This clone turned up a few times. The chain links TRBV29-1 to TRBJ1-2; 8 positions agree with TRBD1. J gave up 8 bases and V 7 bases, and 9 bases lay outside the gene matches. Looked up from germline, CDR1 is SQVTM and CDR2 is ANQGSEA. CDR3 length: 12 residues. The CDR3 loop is CSAVQGGDGYTF. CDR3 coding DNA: TGCAGCGCAGTACAGGGGGGCGACGGCTACACCTTC.

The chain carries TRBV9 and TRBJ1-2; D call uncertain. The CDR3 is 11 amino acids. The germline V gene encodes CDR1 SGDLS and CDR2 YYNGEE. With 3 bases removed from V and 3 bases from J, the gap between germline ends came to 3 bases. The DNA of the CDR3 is TGTGCCAGCAGCGGCTACTATGGCTACACCTTC. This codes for CASSGYYGYTF.

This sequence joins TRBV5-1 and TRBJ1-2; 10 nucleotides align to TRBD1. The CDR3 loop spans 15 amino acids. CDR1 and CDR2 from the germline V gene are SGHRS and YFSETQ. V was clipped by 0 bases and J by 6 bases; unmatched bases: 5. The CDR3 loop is CASSLDVGQGNGYTF. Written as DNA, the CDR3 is TGCGCCAGCAGCTTGGACGTGGGACAGGGGAATGGCTACACCTTC.

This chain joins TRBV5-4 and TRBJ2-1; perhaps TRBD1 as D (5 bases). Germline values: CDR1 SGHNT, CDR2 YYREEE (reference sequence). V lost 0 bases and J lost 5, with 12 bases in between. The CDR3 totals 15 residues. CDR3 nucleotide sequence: TGTGCCAGCAGCTTGGCCTTCGACAGAAACAATGAGCAGTTCTTC. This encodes CASSLAFDRNNEQFF.

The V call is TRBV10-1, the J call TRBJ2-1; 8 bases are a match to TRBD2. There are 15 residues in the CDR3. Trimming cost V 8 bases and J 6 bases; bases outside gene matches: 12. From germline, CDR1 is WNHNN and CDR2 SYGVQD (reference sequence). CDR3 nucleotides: TGCGCCAGCTCGGCTCGAGCGGGAGAAGGCAATGAGCAGTTCTTC. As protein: CASSARAGEGNEQFF.